Below, 9 T cell receptor beta chains from the same sample are listed, as sequenced in a study of long-term antiretroviral therapy in people with HIV. Samples were assayed with immunoSEQ v3.0 at survey level. Libraries were prepared by immunoSEQ multiplex PCR; TCRdb keeps only in-frame clonotypes and omits some of them. The repertoire holds over 9,000 clones, around 77% seen once, with 14% in the top ten. Sequenced material: unsorted PBMCs, taken 0.4 years before starting antiretroviral therapy. The receptors derive from a man aged 25 to 40 with HIV.

This clone was counted only a few times. The V call is TRBV10-3, the J call TRBJ1-6, with D perhaps TRBD1 (5 bases). The ends were cut back, 11 bases at V and 6 bases at J, with 14 bases in the middle. This CDR3 has 13 amino acids. From germline, CDR1 is ENHRY and CDR2 SYGVKD. The CDR3 sequence: CAGRAAVNSPLHF. CDR3 nucleotide sequence: TGTGCCGGCAGGGCGGCTGTTAATTCACCCCTCCACTTT.

This clone was counted once. The rearrangement uses TRBV10-1 and TRBJ1-1, with 7 nucleotides matching TRBD1. J lost 3 bases, V lost 8 bases, and 6 bases had no gene match. CDR3 length equals 13 residues. CDR1 and CDR2 (germline): WNHNN, SYGVQD (reference sequence). Here the CDR3 DNA reads TGCGCCAGCGCGGACAGGCTTGACACTGAAGCTTTCTTT. Translation gives CASADRLDTEAFF.

The genes are TRBV29-1 and TRBJ2-1; 11 nucleotides align to TRBD1. V lost 5 bases and J lost 10; bases outside the gene matches: 13. This CDR3 spans 15 amino acids. CDR1 is SQVTM, CDR2 ANQGSEA, per germline. Written as DNA, the CDR3 is TGCAGCGTTTCCCGGACAGGGGGCTTCGCACCGGAGCAGTTCTTC. Its protein product is CSVSRTGGFAPEQFF.

The table lists this clone with a few counts. The chain combines TRBV7-9 with TRBJ2-7; the match to TRBD1 covers 7 bases. From germline, CDR1 is SEHNR and CDR2 FQNEAQ (reference sequence). The CDR3 spans 12 residues. V shed 4 bases, J shed 5 bases, and the junction held 2 bases outside the gene matches. CDR3 DNA: TGTGCCAGCAGCTACACAGGGGACGAGCAGTACTTC. Protein: CASSYTGDEQYF.

This clone was seen only once. This rearrangement joins TRBV2 to TRBJ1-2; TRBD1 might be the D (5 bases). Looked up from germline, CDR1 is SNHLY and CDR2 is FYNNEI. This CDR3 contains 15 residues. Deletions cut 6 bases from V and 5 bases from J, with 19 bases between. CDR3 in DNA: TGTGCCAGCAGCCCTCCCCGGGGGGAAGGTTATGGCTACACCTTC. It encodes CASSPPRGEGYGYTF.

The rearrangement links TRBV7-2 to TRBJ2-7, with a possible D match to TRBD1 (6 bases). V gave up 1 base and J gave up 2 bases, with 9 bases separating them. The CDR3 covers 14 residues. Germline assignment: CDR1 SGHTA and CDR2 FQGNSA. The CDR3 sequence: CASSLGGGPYEQYF. The CDR3 coding sequence is TGTGCCAGCAGCTTAGGAGGGGGACCCTACGAGCAGTACTTC.

The chain uses TRBV2 and TRBJ2-7; D unresolved. V was cut by 1 base and J by 3 bases, with 7 bases left in between. Germline V gene lookup returns CDR1 SNHLY and CDR2 FYNNEI. The length of the CDR3 is 13 residues. The chain's CDR3 is CASSEGHFYEQYF. The CDR3 coding sequence is TGTGCCAGCAGTGAAGGACACTTCTACGAGCAGTACTTC.

This clone was found a few times. The genes are TRBV2 and TRBJ1-1; no clear D. The germline V gene has CDR1 SNHLY and CDR2 FYNNEI. Trimming stripped 5 bases from V and 6 bases from J, with 10 bases between. CDR3 size: 12 residues. Here the CDR3 reads CASSLGAAEAFF. CDR3 DNA: TGTGCCAGCAGTCTGGGTGCTGCTGAAGCTTTCTTT.

This chain joins TRBV28 and TRBJ2-1; 9 nucleotides agree with TRBD1. The CDR3 sequence is 16 residues long. Germline loops: CDR1 MDHEN, CDR2 SYDVKM. V was pared by 7 bases and J by 2 bases, with 9 bases of the junction left unmatched. The CDR3 sequence is CASTVTGGSPYNEQFF. The CDR3 region has the DNA TGTGCCAGCACTGTGACAGGGGGTTCCCCCTACAATGAGCAGTTCTTC.